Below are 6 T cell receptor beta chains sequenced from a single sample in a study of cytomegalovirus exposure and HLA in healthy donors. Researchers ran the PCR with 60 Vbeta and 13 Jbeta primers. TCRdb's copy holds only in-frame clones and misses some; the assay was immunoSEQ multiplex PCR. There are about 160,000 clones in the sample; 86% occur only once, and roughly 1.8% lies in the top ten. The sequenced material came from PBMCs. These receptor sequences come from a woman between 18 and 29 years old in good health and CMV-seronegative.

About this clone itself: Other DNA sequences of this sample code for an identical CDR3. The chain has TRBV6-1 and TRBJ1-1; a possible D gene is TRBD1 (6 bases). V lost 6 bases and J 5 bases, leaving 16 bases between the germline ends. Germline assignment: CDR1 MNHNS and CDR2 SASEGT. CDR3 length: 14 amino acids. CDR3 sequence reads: CASRQHQGRTEAFF. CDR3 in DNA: TGTGCCAGCAGGCAGCACCAGGGGCGGACTGAAGCTTTCTTT.

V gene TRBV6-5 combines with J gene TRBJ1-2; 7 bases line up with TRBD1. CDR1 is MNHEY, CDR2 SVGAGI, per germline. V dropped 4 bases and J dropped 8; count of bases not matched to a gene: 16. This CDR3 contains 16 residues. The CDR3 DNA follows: TGTGCCAGCAGTTCAACGCCGGGACAGTCTAATTGGGGCTACACCTTC. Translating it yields CASSSTPGQSNWGYTF.

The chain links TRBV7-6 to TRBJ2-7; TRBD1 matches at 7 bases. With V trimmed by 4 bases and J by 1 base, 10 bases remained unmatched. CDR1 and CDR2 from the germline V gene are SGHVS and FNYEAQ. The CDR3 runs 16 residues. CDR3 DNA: TGTGCCAGCAGCTCATCCCCGGCAGGGGGATCCTACGAGCAGTACTTC. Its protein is CASSSSPAGGSYEQYF. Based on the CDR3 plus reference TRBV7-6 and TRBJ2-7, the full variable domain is GAGVSQSPRYKVTKRGQDVALRCDPISGHVSLYWYRQALGQGPEFLTYFNYEAQQDKSGLPNDRFSAERPEGSISTLTIQRTEQRDSAMYRCASSSSPAGGSYEQYFGPGTRLTVT.

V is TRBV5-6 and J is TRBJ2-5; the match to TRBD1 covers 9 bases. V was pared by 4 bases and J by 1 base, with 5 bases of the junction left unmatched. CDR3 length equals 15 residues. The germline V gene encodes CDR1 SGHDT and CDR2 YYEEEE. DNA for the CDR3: TGTGCCAGCAGCCTGGGGGACAGGGTCCAAGAGACCCAGTACTTC. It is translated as CASSLGDRVQETQYF.

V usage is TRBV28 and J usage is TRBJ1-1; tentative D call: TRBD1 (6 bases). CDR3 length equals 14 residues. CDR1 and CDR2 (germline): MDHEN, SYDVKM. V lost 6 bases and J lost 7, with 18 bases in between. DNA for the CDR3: TGTGCCAGCAGCCCGGGGACACCCGAGGATGAAGCTTTCTTT. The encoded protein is CASSPGTPEDEAFF.

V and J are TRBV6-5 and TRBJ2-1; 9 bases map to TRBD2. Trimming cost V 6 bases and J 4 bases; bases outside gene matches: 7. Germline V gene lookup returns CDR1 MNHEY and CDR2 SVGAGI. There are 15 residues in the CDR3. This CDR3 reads CASSRGGAEYNEQFF. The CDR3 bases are TGTGCCAGCAGCCGCGGGGGGGCGGAATACAATGAGCAGTTCTTC.